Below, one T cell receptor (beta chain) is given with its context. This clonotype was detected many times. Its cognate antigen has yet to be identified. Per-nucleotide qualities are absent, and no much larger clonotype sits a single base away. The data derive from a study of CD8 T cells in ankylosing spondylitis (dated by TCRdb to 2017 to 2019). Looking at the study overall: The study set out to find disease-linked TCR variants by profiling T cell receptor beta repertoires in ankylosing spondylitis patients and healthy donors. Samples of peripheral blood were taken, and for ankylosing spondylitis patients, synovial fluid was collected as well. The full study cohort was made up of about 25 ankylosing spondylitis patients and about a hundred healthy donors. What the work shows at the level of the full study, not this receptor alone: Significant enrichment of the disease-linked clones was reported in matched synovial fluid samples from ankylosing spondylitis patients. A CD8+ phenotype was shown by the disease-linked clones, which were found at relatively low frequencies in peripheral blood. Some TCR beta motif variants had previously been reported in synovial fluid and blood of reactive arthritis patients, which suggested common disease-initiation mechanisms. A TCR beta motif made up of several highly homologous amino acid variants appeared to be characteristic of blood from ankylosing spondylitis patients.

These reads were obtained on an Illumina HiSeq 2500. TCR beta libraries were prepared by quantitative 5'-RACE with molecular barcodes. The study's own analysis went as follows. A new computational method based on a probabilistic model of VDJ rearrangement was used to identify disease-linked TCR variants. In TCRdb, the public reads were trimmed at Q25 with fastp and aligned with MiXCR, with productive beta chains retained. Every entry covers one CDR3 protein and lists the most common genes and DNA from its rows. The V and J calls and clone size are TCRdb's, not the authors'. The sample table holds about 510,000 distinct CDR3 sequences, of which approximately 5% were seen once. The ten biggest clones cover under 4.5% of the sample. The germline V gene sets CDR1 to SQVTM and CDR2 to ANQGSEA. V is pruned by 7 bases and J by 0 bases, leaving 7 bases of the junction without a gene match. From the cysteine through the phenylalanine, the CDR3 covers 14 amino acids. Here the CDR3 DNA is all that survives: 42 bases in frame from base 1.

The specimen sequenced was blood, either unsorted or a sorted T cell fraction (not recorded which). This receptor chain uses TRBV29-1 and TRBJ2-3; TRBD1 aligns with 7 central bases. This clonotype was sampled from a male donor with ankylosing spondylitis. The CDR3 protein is CSAIRDRSTDTQYF. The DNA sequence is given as TGCAGCGCTATCCGGGACAGAAGCACAGATACGCAGTATTTT.